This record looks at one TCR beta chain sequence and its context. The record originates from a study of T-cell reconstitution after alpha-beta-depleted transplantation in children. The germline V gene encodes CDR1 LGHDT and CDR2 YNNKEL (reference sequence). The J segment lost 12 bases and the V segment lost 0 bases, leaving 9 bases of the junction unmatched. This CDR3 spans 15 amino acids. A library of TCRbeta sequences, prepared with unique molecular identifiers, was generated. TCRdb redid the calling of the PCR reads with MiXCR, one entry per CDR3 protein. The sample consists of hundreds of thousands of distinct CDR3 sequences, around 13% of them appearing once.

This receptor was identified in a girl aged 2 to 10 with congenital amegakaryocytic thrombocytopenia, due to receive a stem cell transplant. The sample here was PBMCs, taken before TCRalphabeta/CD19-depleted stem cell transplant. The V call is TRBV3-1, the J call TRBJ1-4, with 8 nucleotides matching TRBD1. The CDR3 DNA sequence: TGTGCCAGCAGCCAAGAGTGGACAGGGCGCATCGAACTGTTTTTT. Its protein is CASSQEWTGRIELFF.